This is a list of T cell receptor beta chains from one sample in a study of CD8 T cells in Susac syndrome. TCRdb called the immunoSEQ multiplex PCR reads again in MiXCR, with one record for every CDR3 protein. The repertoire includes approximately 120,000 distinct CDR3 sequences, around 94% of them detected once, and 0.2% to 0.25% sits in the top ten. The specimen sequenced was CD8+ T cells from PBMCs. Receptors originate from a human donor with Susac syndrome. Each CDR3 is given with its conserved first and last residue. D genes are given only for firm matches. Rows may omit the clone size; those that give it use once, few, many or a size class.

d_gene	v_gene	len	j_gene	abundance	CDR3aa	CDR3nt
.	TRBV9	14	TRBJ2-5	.	CASSVDGRMETQYF	TGTGCCAGCAGCGTAGACGGACGTATGGAGACCCAGTACTTC
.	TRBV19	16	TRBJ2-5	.	CASSPTGTSGEETQYF	TGTGCCAGTAGTCCAACGGGGACCTCCGGGGAGGAGACCCAGTACTTC
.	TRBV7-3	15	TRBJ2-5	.	CASSLGPGQRETQYF	TGTGCCAGCAGCTTAGGGCCGGGGCAACGGGAGACCCAGTACTTC
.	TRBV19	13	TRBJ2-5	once	CACGGYGQETQYF	TGTGCCTGTGGGGGGTATGGGCAAGAGACCCAGTACTTC
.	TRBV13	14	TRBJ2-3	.	CASSSSLLADTQYF	TGTGCCAGCAGCTCCAGCCTACTAGCAGATACGCAGTATTTT
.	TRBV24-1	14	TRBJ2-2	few	CATSDSTDTGELFF	TGTGCCACCAGTGATTCGACAGACACCGGGGAGCTGTTTTTT
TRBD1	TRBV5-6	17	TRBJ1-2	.	CASSFGARDRGFYGYTF	TGTGCCAGCAGCTTTGGAGCCCGGGACAGGGGTTTCTATGGCTACACCTTC
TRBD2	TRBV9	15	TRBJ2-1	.	CASSVGGGTYNEQFF	TGTGCCAGCAGCGTAGGCGGGGGGACTTACAATGAGCAGTTCTTC
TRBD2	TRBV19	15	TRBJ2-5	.	CASSISSGRSETQYF	TGTGCCAGTAGTATCTCTAGCGGGAGGTCGGAGACCCAGTACTTC
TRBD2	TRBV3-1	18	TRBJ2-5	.	CASSQESLASGGEETQYF	TGTGCCAGCAGCCAAGAGAGTCTGGCTAGCGGGGGCGAAGAGACCCAGTACTTC
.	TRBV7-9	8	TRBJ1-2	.	CALGGYTF	TGTGCCTTGGGTGGCTACACCTTC
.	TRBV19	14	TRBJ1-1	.	CASSKGQGNTEAFF	TGTGCCAGTAGTAAGGGTCAGGGAAACACTGAAGCTTTCTTT
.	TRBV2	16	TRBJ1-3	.	CASRVIRENSGNTIYF	TGTGCCAGCAGGGTCATCAGGGAGAACTCTGGAAACACCATATATTTT
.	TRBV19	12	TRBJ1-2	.	CATEEVGSGYTF	TGTGCCACAGAAGAAGTAGGTTCTGGCTACACCTTC
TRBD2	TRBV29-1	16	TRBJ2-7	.	CSASGDEAGFIYEQYF	TGCAGCGCCAGCGGGGACGAAGCAGGGTTTATTTACGAGCAGTACTTC
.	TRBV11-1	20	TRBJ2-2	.	CASSSWRGQAVHANTGELFF	TGTGCCAGCAGCTCCTGGCGGGGGCAAGCGGTCCACGCGAACACCGGGGAGCTGTTTTTT
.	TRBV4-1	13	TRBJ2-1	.	CASAKRFYNEQFF	TGCGCCAGCGCGAAACGGTTCTACAATGAGCAGTTCTTC
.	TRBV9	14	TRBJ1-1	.	CASSEGPGGTEAFF	TGTGCCAGCAGCGAAGGGCCTGGGGGCACTGAAGCTTTCTTT
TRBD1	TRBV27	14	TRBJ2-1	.	CASSRDRGYNEQFF	TGTGCCAGCAGTAGGGACAGGGGTTACAATGAGCAGTTCTTC
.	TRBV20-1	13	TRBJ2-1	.	CSATRGILNEQFF	TGCAGTGCTACCCGGGGGATCCTAAATGAGCAGTTCTTC
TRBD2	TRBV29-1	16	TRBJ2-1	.	CSVESGLAGFRDEQFF	TGCAGCGTTGAGTCAGGCCTAGCGGGATTCAGAGATGAGCAGTTCTTC
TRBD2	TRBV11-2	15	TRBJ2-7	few	CASSLPASGRGEQYF	TGTGCCAGCTCGCTCCCGGCTAGCGGGAGGGGCGAGCAGTACTTC
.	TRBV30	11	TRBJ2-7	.	CAWSVLAEQYF	TGTGCCTGGAGTGTTTTGGCCGAGCAGTACTTC
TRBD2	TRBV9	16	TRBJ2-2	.	CASSAGGSINTGELFF	TGTGCCAGCAGCGCGGGGGGATCTATAAACACCGGGGAGCTGTTTTTT
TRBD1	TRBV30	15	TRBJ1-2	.	CAWDSGGSVHYGYTF	TGTGCCTGGGATTCAGGGGGGAGCGTCCACTATGGCTACACCTTC
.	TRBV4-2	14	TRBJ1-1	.	CASSLQSEGAEAFF	TGTGCCAGCAGCCTACAATCGGAGGGCGCTGAAGCTTTCTTT
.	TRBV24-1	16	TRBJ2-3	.	CATSDPRGLRADTQYF	TGTGCCACCAGTGACCCAAGAGGTCTGCGAGCAGATACGCAGTATTTT
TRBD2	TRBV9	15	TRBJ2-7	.	CASSVSGRSSYEQYF	TGTGCCAGCAGCGTCAGCGGGAGGAGCTCCTACGAGCAGTACTTC
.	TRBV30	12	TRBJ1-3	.	CAWSVSGNTIYF	TGTGCCTGGAGTGTCTCTGGAAACACCATATATTTT
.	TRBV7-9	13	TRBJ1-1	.	CASSQVAEAEAFF	TGTGCCAGCAGCCAAGTGGCAGAAGCTGAAGCTTTCTTT
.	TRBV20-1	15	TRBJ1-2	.	CSARDGGTEIYGYTF	TGCAGTGCTAGAGACGGAGGGACCGAAATCTATGGCTACACCTTC
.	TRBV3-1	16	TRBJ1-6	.	CASSQVGAKDGSPLHF	TGTGCCAGCAGCCAAGTGGGCGCGAAAGACGGTTCACCCCTCCACTTT
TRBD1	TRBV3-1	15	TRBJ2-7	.	CASSEQGSLSYEQYF	TGTGCCAGCAGCGAACAGGGGTCTCTCTCCTACGAGCAGTACTTC
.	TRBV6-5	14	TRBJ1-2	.	CASSYSSAVGGYTF	TGTGCCAGCAGTTACTCTTCAGCCGTGGGTGGCTACACCTTC
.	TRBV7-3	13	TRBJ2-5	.	CASSLGIQETQYF	TGTGCCAGCAGCTTAGGTATACAAGAGACCCAGTACTTC
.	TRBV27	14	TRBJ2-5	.	CASSFRGSGETQYF	TGTGCCAGCAGTTTTAGGGGATCCGGAGAGACCCAGTACTTC
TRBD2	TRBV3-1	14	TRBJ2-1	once	CASSQLAGRNEQFF	TGTGCCAGCAGCCAACTAGCGGGACGTAATGAGCAGTTCTTC
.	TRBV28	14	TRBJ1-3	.	CASSPGTEESTIYF	TGTGCCAGCAGCCCCGGGACTGAGGAGAGCACCATATATTTT
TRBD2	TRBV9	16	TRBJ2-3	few	CASSLGLAGITDTQYF	TGTGCCAGCAGCTTAGGACTAGCGGGGATCACAGATACGCAGTATTTT
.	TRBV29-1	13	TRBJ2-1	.	CSVVFPGMDEQFF	TGCAGCGTCGTATTCCCAGGGATGGATGAGCAGTTCTTC
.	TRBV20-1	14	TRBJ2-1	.	CSARDGAWDNEQFF	TGCAGTGCTAGAGATGGGGCGTGGGACAATGAGCAGTTCTTC
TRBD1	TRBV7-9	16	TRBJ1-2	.	CASSYLRDSAGYGYTF	TGTGCCAGCAGTTATTTACGGGACAGCGCGGGGTATGGCTACACCTTC
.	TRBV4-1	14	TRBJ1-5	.	CASSQRDTNQPQHF	TGCGCCAGCAGCCAAAGGGACACTAATCAGCCCCAGCATTTT
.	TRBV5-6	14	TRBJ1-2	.	CASSLVGANYGYTF	TGTGCCAGCAGCTTGGTGGGAGCCAACTATGGCTACACCTTC
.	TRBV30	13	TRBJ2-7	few	CAWRPDSSYEQYF	TGTGCCTGGAGGCCGGACAGTTCCTACGAGCAGTACTTC
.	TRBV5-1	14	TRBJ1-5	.	CASKLWAPLWPQHF	TGCGCCAGCAAGCTATGGGCCCCGTTGTGGCCCCAGCATTTT